This note documents a single TCR beta chain sequence. This specimen belongs to a study of cytomegalovirus exposure and HLA in healthy donors. With 60 Vbeta and 13 Jbeta primers, the PCR was carried out. Clones were read by immunoSEQ multiplex PCR, and TCRdb kept only the in-frame ones, dropping some. Here the sample spans approximately 130,000 clones, roughly 79% being singletons. CDR1 and CDR2 from the germline V gene are LNHDA and SQIVND (reference sequence). With V trimmed by 5 bases and J by 4 bases, 2 bases remained unmatched. This CDR3 has 14 residues. The sequencing input was PBMCs. The TCR was taken from a young man in good health and CMV-seronegative. The chain couples TRBV19 to TRBJ1-5, with 10 bases aligning to TRBD1. CDR3 region: CASSPGQGNQPQHF. CDR3 DNA sequence: TGTGCCAGTAGTCCGGGACAGGGGAATCAGCCCCAGCATTTT.